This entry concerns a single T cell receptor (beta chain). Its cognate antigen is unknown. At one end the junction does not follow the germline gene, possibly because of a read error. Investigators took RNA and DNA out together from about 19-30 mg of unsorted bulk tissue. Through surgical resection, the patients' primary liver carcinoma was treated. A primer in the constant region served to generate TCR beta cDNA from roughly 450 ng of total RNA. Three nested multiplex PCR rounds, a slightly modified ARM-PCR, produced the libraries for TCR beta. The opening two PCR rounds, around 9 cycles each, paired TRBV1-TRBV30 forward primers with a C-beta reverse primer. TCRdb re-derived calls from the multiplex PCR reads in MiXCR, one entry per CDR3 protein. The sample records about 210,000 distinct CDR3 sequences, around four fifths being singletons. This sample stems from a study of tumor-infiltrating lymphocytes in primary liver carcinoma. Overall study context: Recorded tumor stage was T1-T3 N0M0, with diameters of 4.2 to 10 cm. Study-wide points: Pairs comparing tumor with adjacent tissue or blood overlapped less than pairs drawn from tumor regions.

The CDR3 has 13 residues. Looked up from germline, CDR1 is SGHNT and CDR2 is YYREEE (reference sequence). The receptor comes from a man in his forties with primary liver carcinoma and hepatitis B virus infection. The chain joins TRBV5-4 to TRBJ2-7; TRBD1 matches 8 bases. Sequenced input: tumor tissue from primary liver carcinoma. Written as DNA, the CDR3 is TGTGCCAGCAGCGGACAGGGCGCCTACGTGCAGTACTTC. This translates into CASSGQGAYVQYF.